These 12 T cell receptor beta chains were all obtained from the same sample, sequenced in a study of blood T cell repertoires in COVID-19. The protocol was immunoSEQ multiplex PCR, while the TCRdb copy is restricted to in-frame clones and leaves out a portion. The table has more than 250,000 clones, 87% seen once; the top ten hold 5.3%. The sample comprised PBMCs or T cells enriched from blood (not recorded which). The source of these receptors is a woman aged 30 to 39 who had recovered from COVID-19.

Written as DNA, the CDR3 is TGTGCCATCAGAGATACGGCAGGGGTTACCTATAATTCACCCCTCCACTTT. It translates to CAIRDTAGVTYNSPLHF. J is TRBJ1-6 and V is TRBV10-3; weak D call: TRBD1 (6 bases). The V gene lost 6 bases and the J gene lost 2 bases, with 17 bases spanning the gap. This CDR3 has 17 amino acids. CDR1 is ENHRY, CDR2 SYGVKD, per germline.

V gene TRBV13 combines with J gene TRBJ2-1; D not resolved. With 4 bases removed from V and 6 bases from J, the gap between germline ends came to 10 bases. This CDR3 contains 13 residues. CDR1 is PRHDT, CDR2 FYEKMQ, per germline (reference sequence). In DNA, the CDR3 is TGTGCCAGCAGCTGGCACACCTCCAATGAGCAGTTCTTC. Translated, it gives CASSWHTSNEQFF.

This clone was picked up one time. The chain couples TRBV4-2 to TRBJ1-1; 12 nucleotides match TRBD1. CDR3 length equals 19 residues. The V gene end was trimmed by 3 bases and the J gene end by 6 bases; junction bases not matched to a gene: 17. Germline V lookup: CDR1 LGHNA, CDR2 YNFKEQ. CDR3 nucleotide sequence: TGTGCCAGCAGCCAGTGGGGACAGGGGGCTCACCGACCCTCTCCTGAAGCTTTCTTT. Translating gives CASSQWGQGAHRPSPEAFF.

The chain couples TRBV5-4 to TRBJ2-1; no definite D call. Germline CDR1 is SGHNT and CDR2 is YYREEE (reference sequence). The CDR3 covers 15 residues. V lost 3 bases to trimming and J lost 9 bases, with 19 bases between them. CDR3 sequence reads: CASSSTKRGTGEQFF. CDR3 nucleotide sequence: TGTGCCAGCAGCTCCACCAAGCGAGGAACGGGTGAGCAGTTCTTC.

The rearrangement joins TRBV28 to TRBJ1-2, with 7 nucleotides matching TRBD1. The CDR3 is made up of 14 amino acids. V shed 5 bases and J 4 bases; nucleotides not matched to a gene: 7. Germline V lookup: CDR1 MDHEN, CDR2 SYDVKM. The DNA of the CDR3 is TGTGCCAGCAGTCCGAGGGGGCTCGGCTATGGCTACACCTTC. Its protein product is CASSPRGLGYGYTF.

The chain has TRBV6-6 and TRBJ1-1; the match to TRBD1 covers 9 bases. This CDR3 has 15 residues. The V segment lost 4 bases and the J segment 1 base; nucleotides outside the gene matches: 4. In germline, CDR1 is MNHNY, CDR2 SVGAGI (reference sequence). Here the CDR3 reads CASSFLTGGNTEAFF. The CDR3 coding sequence is TGTGCCAGCAGTTTTTTGACAGGGGGGAACACTGAAGCTTTCTTT.

V gene TRBV19 combines with J gene TRBJ1-1, with 7 bases fitting TRBD1. Trimming cost V 6 bases and J 6 bases; bases outside gene matches: 16. CDR3 size: 16 residues. Germline V gene sequence: CDR1 LNHDA, CDR2 SQIVND (reference sequence). CDR3 bases: TGTGCCAGTAGGGCAACTCACAGGGGTGCGGACGCTGAAGCTTTCTTT. This encodes CASRATHRGADAEAFF.

This clone was recorded only once. CDR3 DNA: TGCGCCAGCAGCCAAGAAAGGACTAGCGGGACAATGCAGGATACGCAGTATTTT. Residues: CASSQERTSGTMQDTQYF. The J gene is TRBJ2-3, the V gene TRBV4-3, with 12 bases aligning to TRBD2. The CDR3 totals 18 residues. Germline V gene data show CDR1 as LGHNA and CDR2 as YSLEER. With V trimmed by 0 bases and J by 6 bases, 10 bases remained unmatched.

V gene TRBV5-6 combines with J gene TRBJ1-2; 7 nucleotides line up with TRBD1. Trimming at V came to 3 bases and at J to 4 bases, leaving 9 bases not matched to a gene. Germline CDR1 SGHDT, CDR2 YYEEEE. The CDR3 totals 15 residues. CDR3 coding DNA: TGTGCCAGCAGCTGGGGAGGACAGGTCAGCTATGGCTACACCTTC. It codes for CASSWGGQVSYGYTF.

This clone appeared a few times. The chain links TRBV19 to TRBJ1-6; 9 bases match TRBD1. This CDR3 has 14 residues. From germline, CDR1 is LNHDA and CDR2 SQIVND (reference sequence). Trimming took 7 bases from V and 9 from J; bases not matched to a gene: 7. CDR3: CASMRGQGSSPLHF. The CDR3 coding sequence is TGTGCCAGTATGCGGGGACAGGGAAGTTCACCCCTCCACTTT. The full variable domain, its missing parts supplied by reference TRBV19 and TRBJ1-6, is DGGITQSPKYLFRKEGQNVTLSCEQNLNHDAMYWYRQDPGQGLRLIYYSQIVNDFQKGDIAEGYSVSREKKESFPLTVTSAQKNPTAFYLCASMRGQGSSPLHFGNGTRLTVT.

The chain has TRBV28 and TRBJ1-2; tentative D call: TRBD1 (5 bases). Germline V gene lookup returns CDR1 MDHEN and CDR2 SYDVKM. The CDR3 extends over 14 amino acids. The V end lost 6 bases, the J end lost 8 bases, and 19 bases lay between the germline ends. CDR3 coding DNA: TGTGCCAGCAGGGGGGGTCGGGGACGTGAAGGCTACACCTTC. It translates to CASRGGRGREGYTF.

This sequence joins TRBV6-2 or TRBV6-3 and TRBJ1-5; D is unresolved. V lost 2 bases and J lost 7, with 21 bases in between. The CDR3 consists of 17 residues. The germline gives CDR1 MNHEY, CDR2 SVGEGT. CDR3 amino acids: CASSYLPGTPGHQPQHF. The CDR3 coding sequence is TGTGCCAGCAGTTACCTTCCAGGCACGCCAGGCCACCAGCCCCAGCATTTT.